A selection of T cell receptor beta chains follows, all from one sample in a study of T cells after yellow fever vaccination. TCRdb reprocessed the 5' RACE reads via MiXCR and lists one record per CDR3 protein. The sample records some 350,000 distinct CDR3 sequences, 4.1% being singletons. This material consisted of PBMCs, taken 5 days after the yellow fever booster vaccination. Every receptor here comes from a young man who received the YFV17D yellow fever vaccine. CDR3s leave out the opening cysteine and the closing phenylalanine or tryptophan.

J gene: TRBJ2-2
V gene: TRBV28
CDR3 protein: ASIGGGYTGELF

J gene: TRBJ1-2
V gene: TRBV4-3
CDR3 protein: ASSQVQGAPYGYT

J gene: TRBJ1-2
V gene: TRBV5-1
CDR3 protein: ASNWGQGSYGYT

J gene: TRBJ2-1
V gene: TRBV7-2
CDR3 protein: ASGGSSYNEQF

J gene: TRBJ2-5
V gene: TRBV6-5
CDR3 protein: ASSLGMRGTQY

J gene: TRBJ2-2
V gene: TRBV5-1
CDR3 protein: ASSQRLAEIGELF

J gene: TRBJ2-3
V gene: TRBV6-2/TRBV6-3
CDR3 protein: ASSYRVSSTDTQY

J gene: TRBJ2-1
V gene: TRBV6-6
CDR3 protein: ASSGTPHNEQF

J gene: TRBJ1-5
V gene: TRBV3-1
CDR3 protein: ASSHSNQPQH

J gene: TRBJ1-4
V gene: TRBV5-4
CDR3 protein: ASSLRGPEEKLF

J gene: TRBJ2-2
V gene: TRBV20-1
CDR3 protein: SASDSANTGELF

J gene: TRBJ2-5
V gene: TRBV20-1
CDR3 protein: SARYGVSGETQY

J gene: TRBJ2-1
V gene: TRBV7-3
CDR3 protein: ASSPLQGPLGSYNEQF

J gene: TRBJ2-3
V gene: TRBV6-1
CDR3 protein: ASSEGTHTDTQY

J gene: TRBJ2-7
V gene: TRBV4-3
CDR3 protein: ASSQGRIGYEQY

J gene: TRBJ1-5
V gene: TRBV20-1
CDR3 protein: SAKRDTGNQPQH

J gene: TRBJ1-2
V gene: TRBV7-9
CDR3 protein: ASRREGTGVNYGYT

J gene: TRBJ1-1
V gene: TRBV5-1
CDR3 protein: ASSWDRAAEAF

J gene: TRBJ1-1
V gene: TRBV6-5
CDR3 protein: ASSYGYRATEAF

J gene: TRBJ1-6
V gene: TRBV18
CDR3 protein: ASSRGQGDYSPLH

J gene: TRBJ2-3
V gene: TRBV2
CDR3 protein: ATQQLSSTDTQY

J gene: TRBJ2-2
V gene: TRBV7-9
CDR3 protein: ASSLASGYGELF

J gene: TRBJ2-2
V gene: TRBV12-3/TRBV12-4
CDR3 protein: ASSILLDRGTGELF

J gene: TRBJ2-3
V gene: TRBV25-1
CDR3 protein: ASRSLRERGEIDTQY

J gene: TRBJ1-1
V gene: TRBV7-8
CDR3 protein: ASSFLREINTEAF

J gene: TRBJ2-3
V gene: TRBV4-2
CDR3 protein: ASSPLAGASTDTQY